This record covers a single T cell receptor (beta chain). The sample is drawn from a study of OX40 agonist ivuxolimab in advanced cancers. Trimming stripped 10 bases from V and 1 base from J, with 13 bases between. Germline values: CDR1 SNHLY, CDR2 FYNNEI. This CDR3 has 14 residues. The repertoire was sequenced with immunoSEQ multiplex PCR; TCRdb's copy has only in-frame clones and lacks some. The sample shows approximately 54,000 clones, approximately 84% of them seen only once. This TCR was sampled from an adult with an advanced solid tumor such as melanoma, head and neck, liver or kidney cancer. The starting material was CD4+ or CD8+ T cells sorted from blood, obtained in a trial of the OX40 agonist ivuxolimab. This chain links TRBV2 with TRBJ2-2; the D gene is possibly TRBD2 (5 bases). CDR3 coding DNA: TGTGCCACCCGCGAGGGTTGGAACACCGGGGAGCTGTTTTTT. Translation: CATREGWNTGELFF. Combining the CDR3 with reference TRBV2 and TRBJ2-2 gives the whole variable domain EPEVTQTPSHQVTQMGQEVILRCVPISNHLYFYWYRQILGQKVEFLVSFYNNEISEKSEIFDDQFSVERPDGSNFTLKIRSTKLEDSAMYFCATREGWNTGELFFGEGSRLTVL.